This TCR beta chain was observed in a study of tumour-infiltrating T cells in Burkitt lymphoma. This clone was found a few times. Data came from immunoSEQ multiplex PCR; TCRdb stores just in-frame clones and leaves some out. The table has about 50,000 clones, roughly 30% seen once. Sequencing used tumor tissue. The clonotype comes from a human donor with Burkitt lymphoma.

For the CDR3, the DNA is TGTGCCAGCAGCCCACCAGACAGGGCCCAAGAGACCCAGTACTTC. This codes for CASSPPDRAQETQYF. The genes are TRBV7-7 and TRBJ2-5, with 7 bases that match TRBD1. The CDR3 length is 15 residues. Trimming took 5 bases from V and 1 from J; bases not matched to a gene: 7. Germline CDR1 and CDR2: SSHAT and FNYEAQ (reference sequence).